What follows are 18 T cell receptor beta chains derived from one specimen sequenced in a study of regulatory T cells in long-lasting Graves disease. Noted time point: newly diagnosed GD, antithyroid drugs for less than 3 months. From RNA extracted from PBMCs, the TCR library was made. Libraries of TCR beta came from iRepertoire HTBI primers plus Arm-PCR of CDR3 regions. TCRdb recomputed calls from the multiplex PCR reads with MiXCR, one row per CDR3 protein. The data show hundreds of thousands of distinct CDR3 sequences, about a sixth seen once. These same records also appear under a second study, on T cells in Graves' hyperthyroidism and ophthalmopathy.

Here the sequenced sample was peripheral blood mononuclear cells (PBMCs), taken at new diagnosis, from a patient treated with antithyroid drugs. These receptors came from a man aged 35-49 years with Graves disease.

In this sample, this clonotype turned up a few times. V gene TRBV7-2 combines with J gene TRBJ2-2; 9 bases are a match to TRBD1. V lost 6 bases and J lost 5; bases outside the gene matches: 7. Per germline, CDR1 SGHTA and CDR2 FQGNSA. The CDR3 spans 15 residues. The CDR3 region has the DNA TGTGCCAGCAGAGACAACAGGGGGCATACCGGGGAGCTGTTTTTT. It encodes CASRDNRGHTGELFF. The variable domain in full, with the rest retrieved from reference TRBV7-2 and TRBJ2-2, is GAGVSQSPSNKVTEKGKDVELRCDPISGHTALYWYRQSLGQGLEFLIYFQGNSAPDKSGLPSDRFSAERTGGSVSTLTIQRTQQEDSAVYLCASRDNRGHTGELFFGEGSRLTVL.

This clonotype was seen ten or more times. The chain has TRBV3-1 and TRBJ2-3; TRBD2 matches 7 bases. CDR3 length: 14 amino acids. CDR1 is LGHDT and CDR2 is YNNKEL in the germline V gene (reference sequence). V trimming: 3 bases; J trimming: 2 bases; junction bases outside the gene matches: 2. The CDR3 DNA reads TGTGCCAGCAGCCACAGCGGGAACACAGATACGCAGTATTTT. Encoded protein: CASSHSGNTDTQYF.

This clonotype was observed a single time. The CDR3 protein is CASSPRTGAGGYTF. CDR3 sequence (DNA): TGTGCCAGCTCACCACGAACCGGGGCAGGAGGCTACACCTTC. The chain has TRBV18 and TRBJ1-2, with a tentative D call TRBD1 (5 bases). Per germline, CDR1 KGHSH and CDR2 LQKENI. The V end lost 1 base, the J end lost 8 bases, and 14 bases lay between the germline ends. The CDR3 spans 14 residues. Combining the CDR3 with reference TRBV18 and TRBJ1-2 gives the whole variable domain NAGVMQNPRHLVRRRGQEARLRCSPMKGHSHVYWYRQLPEEGLKFMVYLQKENIIDESGMPKERFSAEFPKEGPSILRIQQVVRGDSAAYFCASSPRTGAGGYTFGSGTRLTVV.

This clonotype was counted ten times or more. The chain recombines TRBV20-1 with TRBJ2-1; TRBD1 matches at 10 bases. The junction had 12 bases not matched to a gene; V was cut back by 7 bases and J by 6 bases. CDR1 is DFQATT and CDR2 is SNEGSKA in the germline V gene (reference sequence). The CDR3 has 15 residues. The CDR3 DNA sequence: TGCAGTGTCCACACCGGACAGGGGGGTATCAATGAGCAGTTCTTC. It is translated as CSVHTGQGGINEQFF.

This clonotype was seen at least ten times. The chain couples TRBV28 to TRBJ1-1; D might be TRBD1 (6 bases). With 10 bases removed from V and 4 bases from J, the gap between germline ends came to 19 bases. Looked up from germline, CDR1 is MDHEN and CDR2 is SYDVKM. The CDR3 loop spans 14 amino acids. The CDR3 DNA sequence: TGTGCCACTGAGACATTACAGGGTCGCACTGAAGCTTTCTTT. Amino acids: CATETLQGRTEAFF.

This clonotype was seen more than once but under ten times. The V and J genes are TRBV3-1 and TRBJ2-7; maybe TRBD2 (5 bases). The length of the CDR3 is 13 residues. Looked up from germline, CDR1 is LGHDT and CDR2 is YNNKEL (reference sequence). Between the trimmed V and J ends, which lost 4 bases and 4 bases, there was a span of 11 bases. For the CDR3, the DNA is TGTGCCAGCAGCCCCGGTCGGGGTTACGAGCAGTACTTC. Amino acid sequence: CASSPGRGYEQYF.

The gene calls are TRBV5-6 and TRBJ1-2; D is possibly TRBD1 (6 bases). CDR1 SGHDT and CDR2 YYEEEE come from the germline V gene. Trimming cost V 2 bases and J 5 bases, with 10 bases left between them. The CDR3 consists of 13 residues. The CDR3 is CASSLTGPYGYTF. In DNA form, the CDR3 reads TGTGCCAGCAGCTTAACAGGGCCGTATGGCTACACCTTC.

Note on this clonotype: This may come from a read error, since a much larger clone is one base off. The J gene is TRBJ2-7, the V gene TRBV6-2 or TRBV6-3; TRBD2 is a possible D gene (5 bases). Germline lookup yields CDR1 MNHEY and CDR2 SVGEGT. With 5 bases removed from V and 2 bases from J, the gap between germline ends came to 13 bases. This CDR3 is built from 14 residues. The CDR3 spells CASSELGSPYEQYF. CDR3 coding DNA: TGTGCCAGCAGTGAACTAGGGAGCCCCTACGAGCAGTACTTC.

This clonotype was counted between two and nine times. The chain joins TRBV5-1 to TRBJ2-3; D not certain. The J call is doubtful: the DNA matches TRBJ2-5 better. Germline V gives CDR1 SGHRS, CDR2 YFSETQ. The CDR3 totals 12 residues. CDR3 sequence reads: CASTPNNADQYF. The CDR3 DNA follows: TGCGCCAGTACTCCCAATAATGCGGACCAGTACTTC.

This clonotype was counted many times. The rearrangement links TRBV6-1 to TRBJ2-1; tentatively, D is TRBD1 (6 bases). With 3 bases removed from V and 1 base from J, the gap between germline ends came to 10 bases. The length of the CDR3 is 15 residues. The germline gives CDR1 MNHNS, CDR2 SASEGT. DNA of the CDR3: TGTGCCAGCAGTGACAGGGGTTGGTCCTACAATGAGCAGTTCTTC. Translation: CASSDRGWSYNEQFF.

This clonotype was observed many times. Relative to the germline gene, one junction end is altered; a read error may explain this. V usage is TRBV7-7 and J usage is TRBJ2-3, with 9 bases aligning to TRBD1. This CDR3 has 14 amino acids. The germline V gene has CDR1 SSHAT and CDR2 FNYEAQ (reference sequence). CDR3 DNA: TGTGCTAGCAGCTTGGGGACAGGGCTAGATACGCAGTATTTT. Residues: CASSLGTGLDTQYF.

Ten or more counts support this clonotype. The chain links TRBV20-1 to TRBJ2-3; D may correspond to TRBD1 or TRBD2 (5 bases each). The CDR3 runs 11 residues. V lost 5 bases to trimming and J lost 8 bases, with 11 bases between them. Germline CDR1 DFQATT, CDR2 SNEGSKA (reference sequence). The chain's CDR3 is CSAYGTGTQYF. Written as DNA, the CDR3 is TGCAGTGCTTACGGGACGGGTACGCAGTATTTT.

This clonotype was seen repeatedly, ten times or more. This chain joins TRBV5-6 and TRBJ2-5; 8 bases align to TRBD1. V lost 4 bases and J lost 1; bases outside the gene matches: 6. The germline gives CDR1 SGHDT, CDR2 YYEEEE. The CDR3 is made up of 15 amino acids. CDR3 sequence (DNA): TGTGCCAGCAGCGCAGGACAGGGACCCCAAGAGACCCAGTACTTC. It translates to CASSAGQGPQETQYF.

The V and J genes are TRBV4-2 and TRBJ1-5; the D is unclear. Looked up from germline, CDR1 is LGHNA and CDR2 is YNFKEQ. V shed 7 bases and J shed 0 bases, with 10 bases lying between them. The CDR3 is made up of 14 amino acids. CDR3 DNA: TGTGCCAGCAACGAGGTGAATAGCAATCAGCCCCAGCATTTT. Its protein is CASNEVNSNQPQHF.

This clonotype was found many times. The chain couples TRBV7-9 to TRBJ2-7; D perhaps matches TRBD1 (5 bases). The germline V gene has CDR1 SEHNR and CDR2 FQNEAQ (reference sequence). The CDR3 loop spans 14 amino acids. Trimming shortened V by 5 bases and J by 0 bases, and 11 bases separated the two germline ends. In nucleotides, the CDR3 is TGTGCCAGCAGCGCCGACAGTTTCTCCTACGAGCAGTACTTC. Its translation is CASSADSFSYEQYF.

This clonotype was seen more than once but under ten times. This chain links TRBV5-1 with TRBJ1-1; TRBD1 matches 8 bases. Germline CDR1 SGHRS, CDR2 YFSETQ. CDR3 size: 15 residues. Losses at the gene ends were 0 bases for V and 2 bases for J; bases not matched to a gene: 3. The CDR3, as DNA: TGCGCCAGCAGCTTGGAACCAGGGGGCAACACTGAAGCTTTCTTT. Translating it yields CASSLEPGGNTEAFF.

The sample holds many counts of this clonotype. The rearrangement joins TRBV2 to TRBJ1-2; 10 nucleotides match TRBD1. The V segment lost 5 bases and the J segment 1 base; nucleotides outside the gene matches: 4. The CDR3 totals 15 residues. CDR1 and CDR2 from the germline V gene are SNHLY and FYNNEI. The CDR3, as DNA: TGTGCCAGCAGTCGGGACAGGGGCATTAACTATGGCTACACCTTC. Residues: CASSRDRGINYGYTF.

This chain links TRBV7-2 with TRBJ2-2, with D perhaps being TRBD1 or TRBD2 (6 bases each). Trimming cost V 4 bases and J 6 bases, with 24 bases left between them. The CDR3 has 18 amino acids. Germline CDR1 and CDR2: SGHTA and FQGNSA. The CDR3 DNA follows: TGTGCCAGCAGCTCCCTTTGGGGGCAGGGTACGGGGGCCGGGGAGCTGTTTTTT. Encoded protein: CASSSLWGQGTGAGELFF.